One sample yielded the 14 T cell receptor beta chains listed below, sequenced in a study of shared clonotypes between healthy human individuals. Produced via immunoSEQ multiplex PCR; TCRdb's table is partial and in-frame only. The data show hundreds of thousands of clones, 74% seen once. Sequencing input: memory CD4+ T cells sorted from blood. Documented subset: CD45RA-negative fraction. These receptors all stem from a woman aged 30 to 39 in good health.

This chain connects TRBV6-1 to TRBJ2-4; TRBD1 is a possible D gene (6 bases). Germline V lookup: CDR1 MNHNS, CDR2 SASEGT. The CDR3 is made up of 14 amino acids. V shed 4 bases and J shed 2 bases, with 9 bases lying between them. CDR3 DNA sequence: TGTGCCAGCAGTGGGACAGTACCCAAAAACATTCAGTACTTC. Translated, it gives CASSGTVPKNIQYF.

V gene TRBV11-2 combines with J gene TRBJ2-7; D is uncertain. CDR3 size: 11 residues. Between the trimmed V and J ends, which lost 5 bases and 8 bases, there was a span of 10 bases. The germline gives CDR1 SGHAT, CDR2 FQNNGV. In DNA form, the CDR3 reads TGTGCCAGCAGCCCCGCGAAGAAGCAGTACTTC. It encodes CASSPAKKQYF.

Worth noting for this clone: At one of its ends the junction is not consistent with the germline gene, which may arise from a read error. The genes are TRBV28 and TRBJ1-6; 9 nucleotides align to TRBD1. The CDR3 consists of 15 residues. Germline V lookup: CDR1 MDHEN, CDR2 SYDVKM. The CDR3 protein is CASSLRDRDKSPLHF. The DNA of the CDR3 is TGTGCCAGCAGTCTCCGGGACAGGGATAAATCACCCCTCCACTTT.

This rearrangement joins TRBV6-4 to TRBJ2-7; D uncertain. Per germline, CDR1 MRHNA and CDR2 SNTAGT. The CDR3 has 16 amino acids. V was clipped by 0 bases and J by 3 bases, with 15 bases between them. CDR3 loop: CASSDSGSSWDYEQYF. The DNA of the CDR3 is TGTGCCAGCAGTGACTCAGGGTCCTCATGGGACTACGAGCAGTACTTC.

The J gene is TRBJ2-3, the V gene TRBV2; D gene ambiguous. Germline V gene sequence: CDR1 SNHLY, CDR2 FYNNEI. Trimming took off 3 bases at V and 1 base at J, with 2 bases between the two ends. This CDR3 has 12 residues. In DNA form, the CDR3 reads TGTGCCAGCAGTGACGGCACAGATACGCAGTATTTT. The encoded protein is CASSDGTDTQYF. Together with reference TRBV2 and TRBJ2-3, the CDR3 gives the full variable domain: EPEVTQTPSHQVTQMGQEVILRCVPISNHLYFYWYRQILGQKVEFLVSFYNNEISEKSEIFDDQFSVERPDGSNFTLKIRSTKLEDSAMYFCASSDGTDTQYFGPGTRLTVL.

DNA for the CDR3: TGTGCCAGTAGTCCTCGGTCACGTTGGCCCCAGCATTTT. Amino acid sequence: CASSPRSRWPQHF. The chain has TRBV19 and TRBJ1-5; no clear D. Trimming removed 5 bases from V and 9 bases from J, with 14 bases in between. The CDR3 runs 13 residues. Looked up from germline, CDR1 is LNHDA and CDR2 is SQIVND (reference sequence).

This chain joins TRBV4-1 and TRBJ1-5; possibly TRBD1 for D (5 bases). Germline V gene lookup returns CDR1 MGHRA and CDR2 YSYEKL. The V gene lost 0 bases and the J gene lost 3 bases, with 15 bases spanning the gap. The CDR3 length is 17 residues. The CDR3 reads CASSQDGGLHPNQPQHF. CDR3 DNA sequence: TGCGCCAGCAGCCAAGATGGGGGACTTCACCCCAATCAGCCCCAGCATTTT.

The rearrangement links TRBV7-2 to TRBJ2-4; 8 positions agree with TRBD2. Germline V gives CDR1 SGHTA, CDR2 FQGNSA. The CDR3 loop spans 16 amino acids. The junction had 7 bases not matched to a gene; V was cut back by 5 bases and J by 1 base. DNA of the CDR3: TGTGCCAGCAGCCCCGAACGGGGGGGGGCCAAAAACATTCAGTACTTC. Residues: CASSPERGGAKNIQYF.

The chain combines TRBV28 with TRBJ2-5; 11 bases align to TRBD2. The tail of the sequence fits TRBJ2-7 better, so the J call may be wrong. Germline V gives CDR1 MDHEN, CDR2 SYDVKM. This CDR3 spans 15 amino acids. The CDR3 nucleotides are TGTGCCAGCAGATTTACTAGCGGGAGAGTATACGAGCAGTACTTC. It translates to CASRFTSGRVYEQYF.

Concerning this clone itself: This likely stems from a read error, as it lies one base from a far larger clone. V gene TRBV13 combines with J gene TRBJ2-5, with 8 bases fitting TRBD2. The CDR3 runs to 15 residues. V trimming: 1 base; J trimming: 3 bases; junction bases outside the gene matches: 4. Germline V gene data show CDR1 as PRHDT and CDR2 as FYEKMQ (reference sequence). CDR3 sequence reads: CASSLEAGGEETQYF. CDR3 coding DNA: TGTGCCAGCAGCTTAGAGGCGGGGGGTGAAGAGACCCAGTACTTC.

The V call is TRBV5-6, the J call TRBJ2-1; TRBD2 might be the D (5 bases). Between the trimmed V and J ends, which lost 2 bases and 8 bases, there was a span of 8 bases. There are 12 residues in the CDR3. Germline values: CDR1 SGHDT, CDR2 YYEEEE. CDR3 loop: CASSFAEDEQFF. Written as DNA, the CDR3 is TGTGCCAGCAGCTTCGCGGAGGATGAGCAGTTCTTC.

This rearrangement joins TRBV20-1 to TRBJ2-1, with D possibly matching TRBD2 (5 bases). Between the trimmed V and J ends, which lost 5 bases and 15 bases, there was a span of 17 bases. From germline, CDR1 is DFQATT and CDR2 SNEGSKA (reference sequence). CDR3 length: 11 residues. CDR3 in amino acids: CSASGLGFWFF. DNA for the CDR3: TGCAGTGCTTCCGGACTGGGATTTTGGTTCTTC.

This sequence joins TRBV29-1 and TRBJ1-2; D gene uncertain. CDR1 and CDR2 from the germline V gene are SQVTM and ANQGSEA. The V end was cut by 1 base, the J end by 7 bases, with 7 bases between. CDR3 length: 11 amino acids. The CDR3 spells CSVEAPSGYTF. The CDR3, as DNA: TGCAGCGTTGAAGCCCCCTCTGGCTACACCTTC.

DNA for the CDR3: TGTGCCAGCAGTTTAAAGGGGGCGATAACTGAAGCTTTCTTT. It codes for CASSLKGAITEAFF. V usage is TRBV28 and J usage is TRBJ1-1, with 7 bases fitting TRBD1. The germline CDR1 and CDR2 sequences are MDHEN and SYDVKM. The V gene end was trimmed by 2 bases and the J gene end by 5 bases; junction bases not matched to a gene: 5. CDR3 size: 14 residues. The full variable domain, with the rest looked up from reference TRBV28 and TRBJ1-1, is DVKVTQSSRYLVKRTGEKVFLECVQDMDHENMFWYRQDPGLGLRLIYFSYDVKMKEKGDIPEGYSVSREKKERFSLILESASTNQTSMYLCASSLKGAITEAFFGQGTRLTVV.